Each of the 3 T cell receptor beta chains below was sequenced from the same sample in a study of T cell responses to AZD1222 COVID-19 vaccine. The table came from immunoSEQ multiplex PCR; TCRdb's copy has only in-frame clones and leaves some out. Of 150,000 or so clones in the sample, just over 90% were seen once. Sequenced here: peripheral blood, sampled on day 0 of AZD1222 vaccination. These receptors all come from an adult in good health.

V is TRBV7-2 and J is TRBJ2-7; D might be TRBD2 (5 bases). The CDR3 consists of 11 residues. Trimming took off 5 bases at V and 3 bases at J, with 5 bases between the two ends. Germline loops: CDR1 SGHTA, CDR2 FQGNSA. The CDR3 DNA is TGTGCCAGCAGCCGGGACTACGAGCAGTACTTC. Encoded protein: CASSRDYEQYF.

The V call is TRBV24-1, the J call TRBJ2-1, with 9 nucleotides matching TRBD2. V shed 0 bases and J 6 bases; nucleotides not matched to a gene: 5. The CDR3 is made up of 16 amino acids. The germline V gene encodes CDR1 KGHDR and CDR2 SFDVKD. CDR3 coding DNA: TGTGCCACCAGTGATTTGCGCGGGAGGGCCCCCAATGAGCAGTTCTTC. It yields the protein CATSDLRGRAPNEQFF.

CDR3 nucleotide sequence: TGCGCCAGCAGCCAATCACCCGGGACGGACCTCTCTGGAAACACCATATATTTT. It specifies CASSQSPGTDLSGNTIYF. This chain connects TRBV4-3 to TRBJ1-3; D is perhaps TRBD1 (5 bases). CDR3 length: 18 amino acids. V lost 2 bases to trimming and J lost 0 bases, with 17 bases between them. CDR1 and CDR2 (germline): LGHNA, YSLEER.